Sequencing of this T cell receptor (beta chain) was carried out in a study of blood T cell repertoires in COVID-19. This clone was observed a few times. Per germline, CDR1 SGHAT and CDR2 FQNNGV. CDR3 length equals 17 residues. Unmatched junction bases numbered 6, after V lost 5 bases and J lost 0 bases. The method was immunoSEQ multiplex PCR; TCRdb's version includes in-frame clones alone and lacks a portion of them. The sample has 490,000 or so clones; 80% to 90% are singletons. The sequencing input was PBMCs or T cells enriched from blood (not recorded which). V is TRBV11-2 and J is TRBJ1-5; 11 bases align to TRBD1. The TCR originated in a woman aged 60-75 years who had recovered from COVID-19. CDR3 DNA sequence: TGTGCCAGCAGCAGAGGACAGGGGGCCTCTAGCAATCAGCCCCAGCATTTT. Amino acid sequence: CASSRGQGASSNQPQHF.